This T cell receptor (beta chain) was sequenced for a study of identical twins. Notes on the study in general: Fewer insertions were carried by abundant cord blood beta clonotypes, but none was seen in memory repertoires.

TCRdb ran MiXCR on the 5' RACE reads and lists one entry per CDR3 protein. This table has about 100,000 distinct CDR3 sequences, about 6% appearing once. In its sample, this clonotype was seen many times. Its specificity is unknown. CDR3 length: 18 residues. Germline lookup yields CDR1 LGHNA and CDR2 YNFKEQ. The V and J ends lost 2 bases and 5 bases, in that order; junction bases with no gene match: 7. The sequence derives from a woman aged 45 to 65 in good health. The sequenced material came from memory T cells sorted from blood. V usage is TRBV4-2 and J usage is TRBJ2-1; 15 nucleotides agree with TRBD2. The CDR3 loop reads CASSQPGLAGGKHNEQFF. The CDR3, as DNA: TGTGCCAGCAGCCAACCAGGACTAGCGGGAGGGAAGCACAATGAGCAGTTCTTC.